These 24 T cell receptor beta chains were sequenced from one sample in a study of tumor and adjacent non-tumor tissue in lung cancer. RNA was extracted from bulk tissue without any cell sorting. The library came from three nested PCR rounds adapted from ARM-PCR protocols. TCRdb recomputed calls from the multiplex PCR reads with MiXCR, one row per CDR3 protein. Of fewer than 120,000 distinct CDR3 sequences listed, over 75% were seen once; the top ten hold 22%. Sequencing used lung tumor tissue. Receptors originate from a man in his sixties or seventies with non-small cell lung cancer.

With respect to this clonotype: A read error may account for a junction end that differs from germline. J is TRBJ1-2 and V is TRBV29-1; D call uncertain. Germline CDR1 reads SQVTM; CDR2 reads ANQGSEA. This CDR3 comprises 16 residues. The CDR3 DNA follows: TGCACCGTTGTCCCCTATCAATCCTCGGGAGATGACGGCTACACCTTC. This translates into CTVVPYQSSGDDGYTF.

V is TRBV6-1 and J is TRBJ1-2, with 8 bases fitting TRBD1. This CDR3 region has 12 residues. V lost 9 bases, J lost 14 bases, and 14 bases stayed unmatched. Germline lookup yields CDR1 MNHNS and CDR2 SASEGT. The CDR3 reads CASNEMDREKTF. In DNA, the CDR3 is TGTGCCAGTAATGAGATGGACAGGGAGAAAACCTTC.

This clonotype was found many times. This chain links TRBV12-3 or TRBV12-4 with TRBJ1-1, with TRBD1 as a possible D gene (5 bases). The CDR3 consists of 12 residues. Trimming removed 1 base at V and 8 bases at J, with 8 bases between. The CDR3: CASSLGTYEAFF. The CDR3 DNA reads TGTGCCAGCAGTTTAGGGACATACGAAGCTTTCTTT.

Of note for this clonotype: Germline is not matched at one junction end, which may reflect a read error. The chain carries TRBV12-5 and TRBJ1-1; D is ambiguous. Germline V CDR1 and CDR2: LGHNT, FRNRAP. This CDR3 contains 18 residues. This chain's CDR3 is CASGLALTGVGGNTEAFF. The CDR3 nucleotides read TGCGCTAGTGGTTTGGCCCTCACCGGGGTCGGAGGAAACACTGAAGCTTTCTTT.

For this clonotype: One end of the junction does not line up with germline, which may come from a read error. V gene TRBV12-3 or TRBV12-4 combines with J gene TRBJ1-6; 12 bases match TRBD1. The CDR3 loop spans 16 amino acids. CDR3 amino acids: CARTSGTGGYISPLHF. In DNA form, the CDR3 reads TGCGCCAGGACCTCCGGGACAGGGGGCTATATTTCACCCCTCCACTTT.

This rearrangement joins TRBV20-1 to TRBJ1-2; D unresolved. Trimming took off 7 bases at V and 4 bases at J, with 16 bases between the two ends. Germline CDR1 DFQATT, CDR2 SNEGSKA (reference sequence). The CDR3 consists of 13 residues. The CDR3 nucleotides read TGCAGTGTAGGCTCGGAGGTTAGCTATGGCTACACCTTC. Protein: CSVGSEVSYGYTF.

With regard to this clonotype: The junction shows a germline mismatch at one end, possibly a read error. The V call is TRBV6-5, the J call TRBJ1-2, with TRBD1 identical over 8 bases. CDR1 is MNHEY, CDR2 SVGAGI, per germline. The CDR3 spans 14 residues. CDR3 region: CASTLSGGDYGYIF. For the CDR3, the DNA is TGTGCCAGCACTTTGTCAGGGGGCGACTATGGCTACATCTTC.

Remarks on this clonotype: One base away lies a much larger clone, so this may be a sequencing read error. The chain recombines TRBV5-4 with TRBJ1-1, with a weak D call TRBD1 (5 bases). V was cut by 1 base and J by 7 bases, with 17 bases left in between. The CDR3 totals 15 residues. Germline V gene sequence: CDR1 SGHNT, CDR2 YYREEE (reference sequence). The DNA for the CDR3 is TGTGCCAGCAGCTTGACAATATTCGCCGGGGGTGAAGCTTTCTTT. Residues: CASSLTIFAGGEAFF.

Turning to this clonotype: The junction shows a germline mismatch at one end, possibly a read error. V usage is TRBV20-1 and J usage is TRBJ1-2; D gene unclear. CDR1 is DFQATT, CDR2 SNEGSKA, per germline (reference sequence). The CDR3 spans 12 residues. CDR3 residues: CSADRAFYGYIF. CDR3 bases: TGCAGTGCCGATAGAGCTTTCTATGGCTACATCTTC.

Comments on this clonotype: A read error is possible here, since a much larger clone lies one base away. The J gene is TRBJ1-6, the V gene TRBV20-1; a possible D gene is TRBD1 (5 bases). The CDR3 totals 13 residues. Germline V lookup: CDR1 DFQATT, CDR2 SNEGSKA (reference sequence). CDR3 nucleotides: TGCAGTGCCGCACGGGGGGGTGATTCATCCCTCCACTTT. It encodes CSAARGGDSSLHF.

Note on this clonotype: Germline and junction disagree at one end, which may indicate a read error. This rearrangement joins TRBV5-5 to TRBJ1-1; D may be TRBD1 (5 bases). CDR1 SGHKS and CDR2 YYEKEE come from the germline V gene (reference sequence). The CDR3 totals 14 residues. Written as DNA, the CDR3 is TGTGCCAGCAACCAGGACATCACGAACACTGAAGCATTCTTT. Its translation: CASNQDITNTEAFF.

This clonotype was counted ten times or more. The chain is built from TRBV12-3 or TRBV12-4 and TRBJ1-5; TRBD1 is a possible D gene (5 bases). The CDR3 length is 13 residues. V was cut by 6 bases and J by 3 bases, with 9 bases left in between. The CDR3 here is CASSQGNNQPQHF. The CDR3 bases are TGTGCCAGCAGCCAGGGTAACAATCAGCCCCAGCATTTT.

DNA of the CDR3: TGCGCCAGCAGTCGCTTGGGACTAACGAATCAGGAGACCCAGTACTTC. Its translation: CASSRLGLTNQETQYF. The chain is built from TRBV4-1 and TRBJ2-5; the match to TRBD2 covers 7 bases. The length of the CDR3 is 16 residues. Germline trimming cut 6 bases from V and 5 bases from J; bases unmatched to any gene: 15. From germline, CDR1 is MGHRA and CDR2 YSYEKL.

The CDR3 nucleotides read TGCAGTGCTACCGGGGTAGTCGAACAGTACTTC. As protein: CSATGVVEQYF. V usage is TRBV20-1 and J usage is TRBJ2-7; weak D call: TRBD2 (5 bases). CDR1 and CDR2 (germline): DFQATT, SNEGSKA (reference sequence). The V gene lost 4 bases and the J gene lost 10 bases, with 14 bases spanning the gap. The CDR3 has 11 amino acids.

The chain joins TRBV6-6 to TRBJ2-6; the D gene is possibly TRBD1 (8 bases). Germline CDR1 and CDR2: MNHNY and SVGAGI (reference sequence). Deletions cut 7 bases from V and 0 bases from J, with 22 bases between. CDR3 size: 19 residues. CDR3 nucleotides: TGTGCCAGCACTTGCTCGAGCGGGACAGGATACTCTGGGGCCAACGTCCTGACTTTC. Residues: CASTCSSGTGYSGANVLTF.

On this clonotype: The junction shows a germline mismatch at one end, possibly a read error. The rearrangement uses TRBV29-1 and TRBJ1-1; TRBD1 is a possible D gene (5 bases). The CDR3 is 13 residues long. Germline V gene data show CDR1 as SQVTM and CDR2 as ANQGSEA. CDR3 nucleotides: TGCAGTGTTGGCAGGGAAGGGTACAGTGAAGCTTTCTTT. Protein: CSVGREGYSEAFF.

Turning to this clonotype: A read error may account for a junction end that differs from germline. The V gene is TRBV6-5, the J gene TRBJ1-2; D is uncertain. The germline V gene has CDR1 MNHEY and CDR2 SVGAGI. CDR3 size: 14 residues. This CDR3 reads CVSSYFPPAESYTF. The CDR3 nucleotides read TGTGTCAGCAGTTACTTTCCCCCAGCGGAAAGCTACACCTTC.

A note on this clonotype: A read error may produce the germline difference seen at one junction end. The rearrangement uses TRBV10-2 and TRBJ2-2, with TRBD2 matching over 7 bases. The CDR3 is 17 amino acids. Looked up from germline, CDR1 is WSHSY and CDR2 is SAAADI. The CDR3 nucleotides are TGCGCCAACAGTGTTTCAGGACTAGGTCGGTCCAGCGGGGAGCTGTTTTTC. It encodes CANSVSGLGRSSGELFF.

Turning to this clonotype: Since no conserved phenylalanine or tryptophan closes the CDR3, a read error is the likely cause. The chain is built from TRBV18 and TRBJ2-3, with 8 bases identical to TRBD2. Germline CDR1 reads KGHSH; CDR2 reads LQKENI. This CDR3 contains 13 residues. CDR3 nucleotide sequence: TGTGCCAGCTCACCAGGACTAGCAGATATGCAGTATTTG. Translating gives CASSPGLADMQYL.

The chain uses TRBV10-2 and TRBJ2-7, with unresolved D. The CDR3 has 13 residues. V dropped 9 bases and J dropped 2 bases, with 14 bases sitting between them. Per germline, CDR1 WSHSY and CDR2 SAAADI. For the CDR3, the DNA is TGCGCCAGTAGCAGAACGGAAACCTACGAGCAGTACTTC. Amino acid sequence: CASSRTETYEQYF.

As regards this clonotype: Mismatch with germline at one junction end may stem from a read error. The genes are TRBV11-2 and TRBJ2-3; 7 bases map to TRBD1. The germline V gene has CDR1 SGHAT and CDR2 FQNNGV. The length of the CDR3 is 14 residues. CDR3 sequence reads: CASSSQGISETQYF. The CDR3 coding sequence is TGTGCCAGCAGCTCACAGGGGATCTCAGAAACGCAGTACTTT.

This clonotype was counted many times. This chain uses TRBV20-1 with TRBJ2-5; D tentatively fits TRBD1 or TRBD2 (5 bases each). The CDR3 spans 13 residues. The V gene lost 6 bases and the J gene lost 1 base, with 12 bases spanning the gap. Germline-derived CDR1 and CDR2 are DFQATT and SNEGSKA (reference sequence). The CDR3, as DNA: TGCAGTGCCCCGGGGCGGTCCCAAGAGACCCAGTACTTC. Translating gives CSAPGRSQETQYF.

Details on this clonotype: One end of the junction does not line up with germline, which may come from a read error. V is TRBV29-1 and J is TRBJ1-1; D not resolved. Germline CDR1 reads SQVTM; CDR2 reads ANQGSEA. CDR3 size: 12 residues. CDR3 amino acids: CNVVAERPEALF. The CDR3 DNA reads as TGCAACGTTGTGGCCGAGAGGCCTGAAGCTTTATTT.

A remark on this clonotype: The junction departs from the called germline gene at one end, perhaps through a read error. The CDR3 DNA reads TGTGCTAGCAGTTTCTCTCTCCCCCACTCTGGAAACCCCATATATTTT. This encodes CASSFSLPHSGNPIYF. The rearrangement links TRBV12-3 or TRBV12-4 to TRBJ1-3, with D hard to call. The CDR3 is 16 residues long.